The present T cell receptor (beta chain) was sequenced within a study of breast tumors, draining lymph nodes, adjacent tissues. MiXCR was run by TCRdb on the multiplex PCR reads, yielding one entry per CDR3 protein. The data contain about 63,000 distinct CDR3 sequences, roughly 50% of them seen just once; the ten biggest clones take up roughly 19%. This clonotype was seen repeatedly, ten times or more. Its antigen is not known. Overall study findings and caveats: Tumor TCR diversity was below lymph nodes but above nontumor tissue. The lymph node origin of tumor T cells was framed as consistent with a hypothesis, not demonstrated. Data fit most tumor T cells coming from lymph node, expanding in tumor. Luminal-like breast cancer showed significantly higher tumor–nontumor repertoire similarity than basal-like.

This sequence was found in a female donor with breast cancer. Some clones in this sample may be carry-over from other donors' samples. The sample taken for sequencing was breast tumor tissue.

This CDR3 reads CASSEAVGWGAQAKTQYF. CDR3 DNA: TGTGCCAGCAGTGAAGCAGTGGGTTGGGGCGCTCAGGCGAAGACCCAGTACTTC. This chain joins TRBV2 and TRBJ2-5, with D possibly being TRBD1 (5 bases). V lost 0 bases to trimming and J lost 6 bases, with 23 bases between them. This CDR3 spans 18 amino acids. From germline, CDR1 is SNHLY and CDR2 FYNNEI.